This passage covers 5 T cell receptor beta chains from one sample sequenced in a study of blood T cell repertoires in COVID-19. Repertoires were generated with immunoSEQ multiplex PCR, while TCRdb's copy carries only in-frame clones and drops some. The sample lists 200,000 to 300,000 clones, about 88% seen once, with approximately 3.7% in the top ten. Sequencing input: peripheral blood. These receptors came from a man in his 60s who had recovered from COVID-19.

This rearrangement joins TRBV23-1 to TRBJ1-5, with D possibly being TRBD1 (5 bases). TRBV23-1 is noted as an ORF with a role that remains uncertain. The length of the CDR3 is 16 residues. Trimming pared 2 bases from V and 5 bases from J, leaving 16 bases between. CDR3 protein: CASSQIVTGVDQPQHF. For the CDR3, the DNA is TGCGCCAGCAGTCAAATTGTTACAGGAGTGGATCAGCCCCAGCATTTT.

The rearrangement joins TRBV7-6 to TRBJ1-6; TRBD1 matches 7 bases. The germline V gene has CDR1 SGHVS and CDR2 FNYEAQ. This CDR3 region has 13 residues. Trimming at V came to 5 bases and at J to 6 bases, leaving 1 base not matched to a gene. DNA of the CDR3: TGTGCCAGCAGCAACAGGGGTAATTCACCCCTCCACTTT. The encoded protein is CASSNRGNSPLHF.

The chain uses TRBV6-5 and TRBJ1-2; D is unclear. The germline gives CDR1 MNHEY, CDR2 SVGAGI. Trimming took 0 bases from V and 3 from J, leaving 14 bases between them. The CDR3 spans 16 residues. CDR3 sequence reads: CASSYSNLGRDYGYTF. The DNA of the CDR3 is TGTGCCAGCAGTTACTCGAATCTGGGTCGGGACTATGGCTACACCTTC.

The chain employs TRBV14 and TRBJ1-2; perhaps TRBD1 as D (5 bases). Germline V gene sequence: CDR1 SGHDN, CDR2 FVKESK. The CDR3 consists of 13 residues. V shed 4 bases and J shed 1 base, with 7 bases lying between them. CDR3 protein: CASSRDYNYGYTF. The CDR3 DNA is TGTGCCAGCAGCCGGGACTATAACTATGGCTACACCTTC. Drawing the rest from reference TRBV14 and TRBJ1-2, the complete variable domain is EAGVTQFPSHSVIEKGQTVTLRCDPISGHDNLYWYRRVMGKEIKFLLHFVKESKQDESGMPNNRFLAERTGGTYSTLKVQPAELEDSGVYFCASSRDYNYGYTFGSGTRLTVV.

This clone was seen just once. Written as DNA, the CDR3 is TGTGCCAGCAGTGAAACAGGGGGTTATAATTCACCCCTCCACTTT. This codes for CASSETGGYNSPLHF. This chain links TRBV6-1 with TRBJ1-6; 8 bases align to TRBD1. The CDR3 length is 15 residues. Germline-derived CDR1 and CDR2 are MNHNS and SASEGT. Trimming took 2 bases from V and 4 from J; bases not matched to a gene: 1.